This T cell receptor beta chain was sequenced for a study of blood T cell repertoires in COVID-19. Measured with immunoSEQ multiplex PCR; TCRdb has only the in-frame clones, and not every one. This table holds a few hundred thousand clones, roughly 86% found once. The V gene's germline CDR1 is SGHTA and CDR2 FQGNSA. The V end lost 8 bases, the J end lost 10 bases, and 24 bases lay between the germline ends. The CDR3 is made up of 15 amino acids. Seattle participants joined during active infection and were tracked over time. The sequenced sample consisted of peripheral blood. The TCR comes from a woman in her thirties with COVID-19, enrolled during active disease. The chain has TRBV7-2 and TRBJ2-1; perhaps TRBD2 as D (5 bases). CDR3 loop: CASCPAVGITIEQFF. In DNA form, the CDR3 reads TGTGCCAGCTGCCCGGCGGTCGGGATAACAATCGAGCAGTTCTTC.